The clone carrying this T cell receptor (beta chain) was counted ten times or more. Per germline, CDR1 MDHEN and CDR2 SYDVKM. The CDR3 spans 14 residues. V lost 6 bases, J lost 4 bases, and 13 bases lay in between. TCR beta CDR3 regions were amplified from RNA transcripts. TCR CDR3 underwent first-round RT-PCR with the HTBI primer set. TCRdb analysed the multiplex PCR reads with MiXCR anew, one entry per CDR3 protein. Counted here are 500,000 to 600,000 distinct CDR3 sequences, 20% occurring once; the ten biggest clones make up over 45%. This record belongs to a study of T cells in Graves' hyperthyroidism and ophthalmopathy. Looking at the study overall: Before any treatment, at initial diagnosis, peripheral blood was collected.

Researchers barred patients who had uncontrolled infection, other autoimmune disease, pregnancy or lactation. Each 10 ml fresh peripheral blood draw supplied the PBMCs. This chain joins TRBV28 and TRBJ2-1, with a tentative D call TRBD1 (5 bases). The specimen sequenced was blood. The sequence was obtained from a middle-aged man with Graves' ophthalmopathy. CDR3 region: CASRTPTGYNEQFF. For the CDR3, the DNA is TGTGCCAGCAGGACACCAACAGGATACAATGAGCAGTTCTTC.